The 29 T cell receptor beta chains below come from one sample, sequenced in a study of CD8 T cells in Susac syndrome. An amount of RNA that ranged from roughly 0.5 to 1 ug was reverse transcribed with random hexamers. TCRdb ran MiXCR on the immunoSEQ multiplex PCR reads and lists one entry per CDR3 protein. This table has under 150,000 distinct CDR3 sequences, 85% to 95% appearing once. The sequenced material came from CD8+ T cells from PBMCs. Every receptor here comes from a human donor in good health.

The chain employs TRBV11-2 and TRBJ2-1, with unresolved D. The V gene's germline CDR1 is SGHAT and CDR2 FQNNGV. This CDR3 has 12 residues. V gave up 1 base and J gave up 9 bases, with 7 bases separating them. CDR3 bases: TGTGCCAGCAGCTTAGTGGGGTTTGAGCAGTTCTTC. This gives the protein CASSLVGFEQFF.

This sequence joins TRBV5-1 and TRBJ2-1, with D uncertain. CDR3 size: 14 residues. Germline V lookup: CDR1 SGHRS, CDR2 YFSETQ. Trimming shortened V by 0 bases and J by 3 bases, and 7 bases separated the two germline ends. The CDR3 DNA reads as TGCGCCAGCAGCTTGGAGGCAGACTACAATGAGCAGTTCTTC. It yields the protein CASSLEADYNEQFF.

This clonotype was detected only a few times. The V and J genes are TRBV30 and TRBJ2-7; D is ambiguous. V shed 1 base and J shed 3 bases, with 10 bases lying between them. This CDR3 has 13 residues. Germline V lookup: CDR1 GTSNPN, CDR2 SVGIG (reference sequence). The CDR3 region is CAWSAGQNYEQYF. CDR3 sequence (DNA): TGTGCCTGGAGTGCTGGGCAGAACTACGAGCAGTACTTC.

The chain carries TRBV13 and TRBJ2-1, with 8 bases fitting TRBD2. J was trimmed by 3 bases and V by 1 base; bases with no gene match: 2. This CDR3 has 15 residues. Germline values: CDR1 PRHDT, CDR2 FYEKMQ (reference sequence). The DNA of the CDR3 is TGTGCCAGCAGCTTAGAAACTAGCGGCTACAATGAGCAGTTCTTC. It yields the protein CASSLETSGYNEQFF.

The CDR3 reads CASSYRTGQGFPYEQYF. The CDR3 nucleotides read TGTGCCAGCAGTTACCGAACCGGACAGGGCTTTCCCTACGAGCAGTACTTC. The chain joins TRBV6-2 or TRBV6-3 to TRBJ2-7; 8 nucleotides align to TRBD1. Per the germline V gene, CDR1 is MNHEY and CDR2 is SVGEGT. V lost 2 bases, J lost 2 bases, and 11 bases stayed unmatched. CDR3 length equals 17 residues.

The CDR3 sequence is CSVNEVGYEQYF. CDR3 coding DNA: TGCAGCGTTAATGAAGTCGGCTACGAGCAGTACTTC. V is TRBV29-1 and J is TRBJ2-7; D gene ambiguous. Per the germline V gene, CDR1 is SQVTM and CDR2 is ANQGSEA. V was shortened by 5 bases and J by 3 bases, with 11 bases between the two germline ends. The CDR3 extends over 12 amino acids.

The rearrangement joins TRBV25-1 to TRBJ2-1; 7 positions match TRBD1. The CDR3 runs to 13 residues. J lost 6 bases, V lost 7 bases, and 6 bases had no gene match. The germline V gene encodes CDR1 MGHDK and CDR2 SYGVNS. CDR3 DNA sequence: TGTGCCAGCACGGACAGGACTCTCAATGAGCAGTTCTTC. Translating gives CASTDRTLNEQFF. The full variable domain, rest sourced from reference TRBV25-1 and TRBJ2-1, is EADIYQTPRYLVIGTGKKITLECSQTMGHDKMYWYQQDPGMELHLIHYSYGVNSTEKGDLSSESTVSRIRTEHFPLTLESARPSHTSQYLCASTDRTLNEQFFGPGTRLTVL.

The J gene is TRBJ2-7, the V gene TRBV29-1; D might be TRBD1 or TRBD2, each matching 5 bases. Trimming shortened V by 6 bases and J by 1 base, and 10 bases separated the two germline ends. Germline V gives CDR1 SQVTM, CDR2 ANQGSEA. The CDR3 is made up of 12 amino acids. CDR3 sequence reads: CSVRDGSYEQYF. The CDR3 region has the DNA TGCAGCGTCCGGGACGGATCCTACGAGCAGTACTTC.

The J gene is TRBJ1-1, the V gene TRBV11-1, with D unresolved. CDR3 length: 11 residues. Germline V gene lookup returns CDR1 SGHAT and CDR2 FQDESV (reference sequence). Trimming cost V 3 bases and J 5 bases, with 4 bases left between them. The CDR3 nucleotides are TGTGCCAGCAGCTTTTCGACTGAAGCTTTCTTT. Translated, it gives CASSFSTEAFF.

The chain employs TRBV9 and TRBJ2-3; maybe TRBD2 (6 bases). This CDR3 has 16 amino acids. The germline CDR1 and CDR2 sequences are SGDLS and YYNGEE. V lost 1 base and J 6 bases, leaving 18 bases between the germline ends. The CDR3 DNA reads TGTGCCAGCAGCGTATTTCCGGAGGGCCATGGGGATACGCAGTATTTT. Translating it yields CASSVFPEGHGDTQYF. Filled out from reference TRBV9 and TRBJ2-3, the complete variable domain reads DSGVTQTPKHLITATGQRVTLRCSPRSGDLSVYWYQQSLDQGLQFLIQYYNGEERAKGNILERFSAQQFPDLHSELNLSSLELGDSALYFCASSVFPEGHGDTQYFGPGTRLTVL.

The rearrangement uses TRBV28 and TRBJ1-1, with D unclear. The CDR3 consists of 12 residues. V lost 5 bases and J lost 9, with 13 bases in between. Germline V gene sequence: CDR1 MDHEN, CDR2 SYDVKM. The CDR3 nucleotides read TGTGCCAGCAGTCCGATTGGGGTTAAAGCTTTCTTT. Translated: CASSPIGVKAFF.

V gene TRBV29-1 combines with J gene TRBJ1-1; D might be TRBD1 (6 bases). Germline lookup yields CDR1 SQVTM and CDR2 ANQGSEA. Trimming stripped 5 bases from V and 5 bases from J, with 21 bases between. The CDR3 runs to 15 residues. CDR3: CSVPTHTGFGTEAFF. The CDR3 DNA sequence: TGCAGCGTTCCTACACATACAGGGTTTGGGACTGAAGCTTTCTTT.

The genes are TRBV14 and TRBJ2-1; no clear D. The germline V and J ends were trimmed by 1 base and 8 bases, with 3 bases remaining between them. The CDR3 consists of 11 residues. Germline V CDR1 and CDR2: SGHDN, FVKESK. CDR3 loop: CASSQGDEQFF. The CDR3 coding sequence is TGTGCCAGCAGCCAAGGCGATGAGCAGTTCTTC.

The gene calls are TRBV20-1 and TRBJ2-5; the D is unclear. Germline V gene data show CDR1 as DFQATT and CDR2 as SNEGSKA (reference sequence). This CDR3 region has 10 residues. Trimming removed 6 bases from V and 7 bases from J, with 9 bases in between. The CDR3 DNA reads as TGCAGTGCCTACGAAGGGACCCAGTACTTC. Its protein product is CSAYEGTQYF.

The chain combines TRBV6-2 or TRBV6-3 with TRBJ2-1; the match to TRBD1 covers 8 bases. The V gene end was trimmed by 7 bases and the J gene end by 5 bases; junction bases not matched to a gene: 10. CDR3 length: 15 residues. From germline, CDR1 is MNHEY and CDR2 SVGEGT. The CDR3 nucleotides are TGTGCCAGCATTTCGGTCAGGGGGCGAGACAATGAGCAGTTCTTC. Translation gives CASISVRGRDNEQFF.

The V gene is TRBV2, the J gene TRBJ1-1; D uncertain. The CDR3 runs to 13 residues. Trimming took 8 bases from V and 8 from J, leaving 18 bases between them. Germline lookup yields CDR1 SNHLY and CDR2 FYNNEI. As DNA, the CDR3 is TGTGCCAGCTGCGGGGTAGTCGGTTTCGAAGCTTTCTTT. Its translation is CASCGVVGFEAFF.

The chain uses TRBV18 and TRBJ2-1, with 8 bases aligning to TRBD2. Germline CDR1 is KGHSH and CDR2 is LQKENI. The CDR3 loop spans 15 amino acids. Trimming took 2 bases from V and 7 from J; bases not matched to a gene: 7. The CDR3 nucleotides read TGTGCCAGCTCACCATCGGGGGGGAGGAGGAATGAGCAGTTCTTC. Translating gives CASSPSGGRRNEQFF.

The rearrangement joins TRBV7-2 to TRBJ2-1, with D possibly being TRBD1 (6 bases). Trimming stripped 4 bases from V and 4 bases from J, with 17 bases between. The CDR3 runs to 16 residues. Germline values: CDR1 SGHTA, CDR2 FQGNSA. The CDR3 loop is CASSSFSGTKYNEQFF. The CDR3 region has the DNA TGTGCCAGCAGCTCCTTCTCCGGGACAAAATACAATGAGCAGTTCTTC.

The chain carries TRBV11-3 and TRBJ2-1; D unclear. Germline-derived CDR1 and CDR2 are SGHNT and YENEEA. Trimming shortened V by 3 bases and J by 7 bases, and 7 bases separated the two germline ends. This CDR3 is 12 amino acids long. The CDR3 sequence is CASSFPANEQFF. The CDR3 DNA follows: TGTGCCAGCAGCTTTCCGGCAAATGAGCAGTTCTTC.

This clonotype was detected only once. This rearrangement joins TRBV20-1 to TRBJ2-7; 9 nucleotides line up with TRBD2. The CDR3 spans 14 residues. Germline V lookup: CDR1 DFQATT, CDR2 SNEGSKA (reference sequence). V gave up 5 bases and J gave up 4 bases; unmatched junction bases: 9. CDR3 sequence (DNA): TGCAGTGCTCTAATAGCGGGAGAGGGATACGAGCAGTACTTC. Its translation: CSALIAGEGYEQYF.

The chain carries TRBV6-2 or TRBV6-3 and TRBJ2-7; no clear D gene. Germline V gene lookup returns CDR1 MNHEY and CDR2 SVGEGT. V gave up 6 bases and J gave up 0 bases, with 6 bases separating them. CDR3 length equals 12 residues. The CDR3 DNA reads TGTGCCAGCAGGAGACACTCCTACGAGCAGTACTTC. The encoded protein is CASRRHSYEQYF.

The V gene is TRBV5-4, the J gene TRBJ2-7; no clear D gene. Germline V CDR1 and CDR2: SGHNT, YYREEE (reference sequence). The length of the CDR3 is 13 residues. The V end was cut by 4 bases, the J end by 2 bases, with 10 bases between. As DNA, the CDR3 is TGTGCCAGCAGCGCCGACCCCGCCTACGAGCAGTACTTC. Protein product: CASSADPAYEQYF. Using reference TRBV5-4 and TRBJ2-7 for the parts outside the CDR3, the full variable domain is ETGVTQSPTHLIKTRGQQVTLRCSSQSGHNTVSWYQQALGQGPQFIFQYYREEENGRGNFPPRFSGLQFPNYSSELNVNALELDDSALYLCASSADPAYEQYFGPGTRLTVT.

This chain joins TRBV24-1 and TRBJ2-7; D not certain. V lost 4 bases and J 0 bases, leaving 6 bases between the germline ends. This CDR3 contains 13 residues. CDR1 is KGHDR and CDR2 is SFDVKD in the germline V gene. CDR3 region: CATSEQDSYEQYF. The CDR3 region has the DNA TGTGCCACCAGTGAGCAGGACTCCTACGAGCAGTACTTC.

V is TRBV27 and J is TRBJ2-1; D remains unclear. This CDR3 is built from 14 residues. V lost 3 bases, J lost 2 bases, and 8 bases lay in between. Germline V gene data show CDR1 as MNHEY and CDR2 as SMNVEV (reference sequence). CDR3 sequence: CASSFGRTYNEQFF. CDR3 DNA sequence: TGTGCCAGCAGTTTTGGACGGACCTACAATGAGCAGTTCTTC.

The chain carries TRBV7-2 and TRBJ2-1; 11 bases agree with TRBD2. The J segment lost 8 bases and the V segment lost 6 bases, leaving 9 bases of the junction unmatched. Germline CDR1 reads SGHTA; CDR2 reads FQGNSA. This CDR3 region has 15 residues. CDR3 DNA sequence: TGTGCCAGCAGTTTTTCTAGCGGGAGGTTTGATGAGCAGTTCTTC. It translates to CASSFSSGRFDEQFF.

The chain is built from TRBV4-1 and TRBJ2-4, with a possible D match to TRBD1 (6 bases). The CDR3 has 13 amino acids. V was shortened by 0 bases and J by 8 bases, with 8 bases between the two germline ends. Germline assignment: CDR1 MGHRA and CDR2 YSYEKL. DNA of the CDR3: TGCGCCAGCAGCCAAGAGGCAGGGGACATTCAGTACTTC. It encodes CASSQEAGDIQYF.

The CDR3 sequence: CASSVAGDGNQPQHF. DNA for the CDR3: TGTGCCAGCAGCGTAGCCGGGGATGGCAATCAGCCCCAGCATTTT. The chain employs TRBV9 and TRBJ1-5; D unclear. Germline-derived CDR1 and CDR2 are SGDLS and YYNGEE. This CDR3 region has 15 residues. V dropped 0 bases and J dropped 2 bases, with 9 bases sitting between them.

This sequence joins TRBV27 and TRBJ1-1; D possibly corresponds to TRBD1 (5 bases). V was cut by 2 bases and J by 8 bases, with 9 bases left in between. Germline CDR1 and CDR2: MNHEY and SMNVEV (reference sequence). The CDR3 covers 12 residues. CDR3 bases: TGTGCCAGCAGTTTAATTGGGGCGGAAGCTTTCTTT. Amino acid sequence: CASSLIGAEAFF.

The gene calls are TRBV19 and TRBJ1-5, with no clear D. Germline CDR1 is LNHDA and CDR2 is SQIVND (reference sequence). The V end lost 7 bases, the J end lost 4 bases, and 11 bases lay between the germline ends. The CDR3 loop spans 13 amino acids. The CDR3 nucleotides read TGTGCCAGTAACTTAGGAACTAATCAGCCCCAGCATTTT. This translates into CASNLGTNQPQHF.